The TCR beta chain described here comes from a study of shared clonotypes between healthy human individuals. Samples underwent the assay at deep level. It was across several immunoSEQ plates that each subset's genomic DNA was evenly split. The sequencing of unsorted PBMC DNA took place on ten immunoSEQ deep assay plates. Clones were sequenced by immunoSEQ multiplex PCR, and TCRdb holds only the in-frame ones, with some missing. The sample shows about half a million clones, approximately 79% of them seen only once. Every contributor of samples was a Caucasian grown-up residing in Nashville, Tennessee. The TCR comes from a woman between 35 and 50 years old in good health. Some clones in this sample may be carry-over from other donors' samples. What was sequenced was PBMCs.

CDR3 protein: CASMRGRFTEAFF. CDR3 in DNA: TGTGCCAGCATGAGGGGGCGCTTCACTGAAGCTTTCTTT. This sequence joins TRBV7-2 and TRBJ1-1, with 7 bases lining up with TRBD1. The CDR3 runs to 13 residues. J was trimmed by 4 bases and V by 7 bases; bases with no gene match: 6. The germline gives CDR1 SGHTA, CDR2 FQGNSA.